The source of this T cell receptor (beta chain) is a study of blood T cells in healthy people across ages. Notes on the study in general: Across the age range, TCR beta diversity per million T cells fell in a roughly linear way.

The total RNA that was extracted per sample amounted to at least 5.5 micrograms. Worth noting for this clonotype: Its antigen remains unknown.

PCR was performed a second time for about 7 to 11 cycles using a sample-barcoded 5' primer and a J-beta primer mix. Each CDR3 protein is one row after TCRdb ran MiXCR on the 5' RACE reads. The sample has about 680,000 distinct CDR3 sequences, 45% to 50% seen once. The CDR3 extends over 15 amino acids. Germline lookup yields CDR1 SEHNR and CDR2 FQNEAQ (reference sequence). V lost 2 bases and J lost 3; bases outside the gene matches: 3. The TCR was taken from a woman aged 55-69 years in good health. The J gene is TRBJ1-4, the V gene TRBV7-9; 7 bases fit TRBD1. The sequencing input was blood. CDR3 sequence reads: CASSLTRGANEKLFF. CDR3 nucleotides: TGTGCCAGCAGCTTAACCAGGGGGGCTAATGAAAAACTGTTTTTT.